The 8 T cell receptor beta chains in this list originate from one sample, sequenced in a study of blood T cells in healthy people across ages (dated by TCRdb to 2015 to 2017). Library method: 5' RACE. The sequencer listed for this sample is Illumina HiSeq 2500. A second PCR of about 7 to 12 cycles was run with a J-beta primer mix and a sample-barcoded 5' primer. Using fastp at Q25 and MiXCR, TCRdb reprocessed the public reads and kept productive beta chains. Entries are consolidated by CDR3 protein sequence, retaining the most common genes and DNA. The table for this sample lists about 590,000 distinct CDR3 sequences; approximately 30% of them were counted only once. Of the sample, approximately 15% falls within the top ten clones. Sequenced material: blood. These receptors came from an elderly woman in good health.

This clonotype appeared many times. The genes are TRBV27 and TRBJ2-7, with a weak D call TRBD1 (5 bases). Looked up from germline, CDR1 is MNHEY and CDR2 is SMNVEV (reference sequence). This CDR3 spans 15 amino acids. Trimming removed 2 bases at V and 0 bases at J, with 11 bases between. Written as DNA, the CDR3 is TGTGCCAGCAGTTTAGCAGGGCCTTTCTCCTACGAGCAGTACTTC. Encoded protein: CASSLAGPFSYEQYF.

This clonotype was recorded at least ten times. The J gene is TRBJ1-1, the V gene TRBV12-3 or TRBV12-4; D not resolved. V shed 4 bases and J shed 0 bases, with 18 bases lying between them. The CDR3 contains 17 residues. CDR3 sequence reads: CASSSRTFPPVNTEAFF. DNA for the CDR3: TGTGCCAGCAGTTCCCGGACCTTCCCTCCGGTGAACACTGAAGCTTTCTTT.

For this clonotype: One base away lies a much larger clone, so this may be a sequencing read error. The chain has TRBV5-4 and TRBJ2-5; 9 nucleotides agree with TRBD1. This CDR3 has 15 residues. CDR1 and CDR2 (germline): SGHNT, YYREEE (reference sequence). Written as DNA, the CDR3 is TGTGCCCGCAGCCCCAGGGACAGGGATCAAGAGACCCAGTACTTC. Protein: CARSPRDRDQETQYF.

With regard to this clonotype: Since a much larger clone is just one base distant, this may be a read error. The gene calls are TRBV15 and TRBJ2-4; a possible D gene is TRBD1 (5 bases). Germline V CDR1 and CDR2: LNHNV, YYDKDF (reference sequence). CDR3 length: 12 amino acids. The CDR3 sequence: CATGKGEDIRYF. In nucleotides, the CDR3 is TGTGCCACCGGGAAGGGTGAGGACATTCGGTACTTC.

This chain connects TRBV6-2 or TRBV6-3 to TRBJ2-2; D is perhaps TRBD1 (5 bases). Trimming shortened V by 3 bases and J by 0 bases, and 14 bases separated the two germline ends. This CDR3 is 17 amino acids long. Germline CDR1 and CDR2: MNHEY and SVGEGT. As DNA, the CDR3 is TGTGCCAGCAGTTATGACAGCTTTCACGCGAACACCGGGGAGCTGTTTTTT. Amino acid sequence: CASSYDSFHANTGELFF.

The chain links TRBV5-1 to TRBJ1-5, with D perhaps TRBD1 (5 bases). Germline-derived CDR1 and CDR2 are SGHRS and YFSETQ. This CDR3 has 15 residues. The V gene lost 0 bases and the J gene lost 7 bases, with 14 bases spanning the gap. The CDR3 region is CASSLVAGTQQPQHF. The CDR3 bases are TGCGCCAGCAGCTTGGTGGCAGGGACTCAGCAGCCCCAGCATTTT.

The chain links TRBV9 to TRBJ1-3; 7 bases align to TRBD1. The CDR3 extends over 16 amino acids. Germline V gene sequence: CDR1 SGDLS, CDR2 YYNGEE. V lost 2 bases, J lost 4 bases, and 9 bases stayed unmatched. The CDR3 protein is CASSVGTGERGNTIYF. The CDR3 DNA follows: TGTGCCAGCAGCGTGGGAACAGGGGAGAGAGGAAACACCATATATTTT.

This clonotype was counted only a few times. This may be a read error: a much more frequent sequence differs by one nucleotide. The chain joins TRBV7-2 to TRBJ2-5; D possibly uses TRBD1 or TRBD2 (5 bases each). CDR1 and CDR2 (germline): SGHTA, FQGNSA. This CDR3 spans 11 amino acids. Trimming removed 3 bases at V and 10 bases at J, with 9 bases between. The CDR3 nucleotides are TGTGCCAGCAGCTTGGGACCACTCCAGTACTTC. This encodes CASSLGPLQYF.